These T cell receptor beta chains were read from a single sample in a study of PD-1 blockade in classical Hodgkin lymphoma. The data were produced by immunoSEQ multiplex PCR, yet TCRdb's version contains in-frame clones alone and is incomplete. This table has around 20,000 clones, about 85% appearing once. The source material was CD4+ T cells from blood. All receptors come from a human donor with classical Hodgkin lymphoma. Each CDR3 is given with its conserved first and last residue. D genes are given only for firm matches. Part of the rows lack a size; the others show once, few, many or a class for expanded clones.

CASSETANLAKNIQYF	TGCGCCAGCAGCGAGACAGCGAACCTAGCCAAAAACATTCAGTACTTC	-	-	TRBV5-1	TRBJ2-4
CASSLVSGRAYEQYF	TGTGCCAGCAGCTTAGTATCCGGGAGGGCCTACGAGCAGTACTTC	-	TRBD2	TRBV7-9	TRBJ2-7
CASSSDGGTQYF	TGTGCTAGCAGCTCAGACGGGGGTACGCAGTATTTT	-	-	TRBV7-7	TRBJ2-3
CASSLGQAGSYYGYTF	TGTGCCAGCAGCTTGGGACAGGCCGGGAGCTACTATGGCTACACCTTC	-	TRBD1	TRBV7-2	TRBJ1-2
CASRYPGQGFDNQPQHF	TGTGCCAGCAGATACCCGGGACAGGGGTTCGACAATCAGCCCCAGCATTTT	-	TRBD1	TRBV28	TRBJ1-5
CASSPRTGTDTKQYF	TGTGCCAGTAGTCCGCGGACAGGGACGGATACGAAGCAGTACTTC	-	TRBD1	TRBV19	TRBJ2-7
CASTRLSGRDEQFF	TGTGCCAGCACCCGCCTGAGCGGGAGGGATGAGCAGTTCTTC	-	TRBD2	TRBV27	TRBJ2-1
CASSEDDYEQYF	TGTGCCAGCAGCGAGGACGACTACGAGCAGTACTTC	-	-	TRBV28	TRBJ2-7
CASSLSGSSYEQYF	TGTGCCAGCAGCTTAAGCGGGAGCTCCTACGAGCAGTACTTC	-	TRBD2	TRBV7-2	TRBJ2-7
CASRGDSGSSETQYF	TGTGCCAGCAGGGGGGATAGCGGGAGTTCGGAGACCCAGTACTTC	once	TRBD2	TRBV2	TRBJ2-5